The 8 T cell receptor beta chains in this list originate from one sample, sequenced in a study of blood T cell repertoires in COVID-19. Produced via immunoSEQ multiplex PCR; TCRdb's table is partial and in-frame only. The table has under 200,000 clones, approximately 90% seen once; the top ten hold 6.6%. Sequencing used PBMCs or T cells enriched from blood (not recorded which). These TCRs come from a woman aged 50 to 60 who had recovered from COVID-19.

The CDR3 DNA is TGTGCCAGCAGTTTGGGGACAGGGGGCCCTAGGGCCCAGTACTTC. Protein product: CASSLGTGGPRAQYF. The rearrangement uses TRBV27 and TRBJ2-5, with 12 bases lining up with TRBD1. CDR3 size: 15 residues. Germline V gene data show CDR1 as MNHEY and CDR2 as SMNVEV (reference sequence). With 3 bases clipped from V and 9 bases from J, the junction kept 8 bases outside the gene matches.

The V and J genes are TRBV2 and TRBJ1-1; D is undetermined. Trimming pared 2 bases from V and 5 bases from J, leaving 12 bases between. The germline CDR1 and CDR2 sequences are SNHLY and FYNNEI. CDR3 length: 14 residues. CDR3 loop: CASSEKRGGTEAFF. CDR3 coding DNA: TGTGCCAGCAGTGAAAAACGGGGAGGGACTGAAGCTTTCTTT.

The CDR3 DNA follows: TGTGCCAGCAGCTTAGCGACAGGGGGGAGTGGCTACACCTTC. It yields the protein CASSLATGGSGYTF. V usage is TRBV7-9 and J usage is TRBJ1-2; 9 nucleotides line up with TRBD1. This CDR3 is 14 amino acids long. Unmatched junction bases numbered 3, after V lost 0 bases and J lost 7 bases. Germline V CDR1 and CDR2: SEHNR, FQNEAQ (reference sequence).

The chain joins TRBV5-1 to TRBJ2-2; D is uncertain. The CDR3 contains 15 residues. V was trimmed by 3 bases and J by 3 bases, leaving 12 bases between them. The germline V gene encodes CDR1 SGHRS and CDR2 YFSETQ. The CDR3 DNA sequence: TGCGCCAGCAGCTCGTCGGTCCCTGACACCGGGGAGCTGTTTTTT. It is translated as CASSSSVPDTGELFF.

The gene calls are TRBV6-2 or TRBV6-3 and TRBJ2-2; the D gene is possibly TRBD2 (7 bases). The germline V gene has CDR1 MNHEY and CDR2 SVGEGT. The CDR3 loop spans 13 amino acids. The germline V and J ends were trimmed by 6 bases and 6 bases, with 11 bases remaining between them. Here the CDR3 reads CASSLGGAGELFF. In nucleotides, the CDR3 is TGTGCCAGCAGCTTAGGGGGGGCCGGGGAGCTGTTTTTT.

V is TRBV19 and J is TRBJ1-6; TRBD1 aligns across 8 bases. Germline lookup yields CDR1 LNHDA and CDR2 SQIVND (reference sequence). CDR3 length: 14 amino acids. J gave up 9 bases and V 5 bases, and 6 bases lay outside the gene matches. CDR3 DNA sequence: TGTGCCAGTAGTTCCGGACAGGGTAGTTCACCCCTCCACTTT. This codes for CASSSGQGSSPLHF.

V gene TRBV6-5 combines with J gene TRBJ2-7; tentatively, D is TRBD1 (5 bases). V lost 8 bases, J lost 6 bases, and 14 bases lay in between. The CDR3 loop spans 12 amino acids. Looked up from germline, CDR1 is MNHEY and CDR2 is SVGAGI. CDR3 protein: CASSQRGGEQYF. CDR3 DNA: TGTGCCAGCTCCCAAAGGGGTGGCGAGCAGTACTTC.

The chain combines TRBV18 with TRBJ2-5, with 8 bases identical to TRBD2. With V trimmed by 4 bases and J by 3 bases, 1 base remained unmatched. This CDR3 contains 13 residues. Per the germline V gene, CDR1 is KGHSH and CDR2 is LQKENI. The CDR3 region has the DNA TGTGCCAGCTCACTACTAGCGGAAGAGACCCAGTACTTC. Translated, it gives CASSLLAEETQYF. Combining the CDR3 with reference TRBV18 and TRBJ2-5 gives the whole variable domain NAGVMQNPRHLVRRRGQEARLRCSPMKGHSHVYWYRQLPEEGLKFMVYLQKENIIDESGMPKERFSAEFPKEGPSILRIQQVVRGDSAAYFCASSLLAEETQYFGPGTRLLVL.